The subject of this entry is one T cell receptor (beta chain). Its cognate antigen is unknown. This sample is part of a study of T cell responses to AZD1222 COVID-19 vaccine. Study-level background: Researchers grouped second doses given at about 4 or about 12 weeks into one pool. Regarding the study as a whole: Donors skewed white British and female; clonal diversity was possibly underestimated. The CD4 TCRs associated with vaccination extended across spike and predominated at 160-218 and 743-854. The peak T cell response came first, and repertoires were sampled only after it.

This CDR3 is built from 12 residues. V was shortened by 3 bases and J by 14 bases, with 15 bases between the two germline ends. Profiled with immunoSEQ multiplex PCR; TCRdb holds only in-frame clones, not every one. The sample comprises more than 100,000 clones, around 87% of which are singletons, and approximately 1.5% rests with the top ten. The chain couples TRBV12-3 or TRBV12-4 to TRBJ2-3; tentatively, D is TRBD1 (6 bases). The receptor's source is an adult in good health. The source was peripheral blood, collected on day 0 of AZD1222 vaccination. CDR3 sequence: CASSFRTVGSYF. In DNA form, the CDR3 reads TGTGCCAGCAGTTTCAGGACAGTGGGTTCGTATTTT.